These 27 T cell receptor beta chains share one sample of origin, sequenced in a study of blood T cell repertoires in COVID-19. The table came from immunoSEQ multiplex PCR; TCRdb's copy has only in-frame clones and leaves some out. The repertoire has 200,000 to 250,000 clones, about 86% of them found once; the top ten carry approximately 9%. The source material was PBMCs or T cells enriched from blood (not recorded which). These receptors were collected from a woman in her fifties or sixties with acute COVID-19.

The chain joins TRBV25-1 to TRBJ1-1, with D possibly being TRBD1 (5 bases). V was trimmed by 8 bases and J by 1 base, leaving 20 bases between them. CDR1 MGHDK and CDR2 SYGVNS come from the germline V gene. CDR3 length equals 16 residues. CDR3 in DNA: TGTGCCAGCGCCCCCCCCCAGGGCGGTAGGAACACTGAAGCTTTCTTT. As protein: CASAPPQGGRNTEAFF.

The rearrangement links TRBV24-1 to TRBJ1-5, with 9 bases matching TRBD1. The CDR3 is made up of 15 amino acids. In germline, CDR1 is KGHDR, CDR2 SFDVKD. The V gene end was trimmed by 4 bases and the J gene end by 4 bases; junction bases not matched to a gene: 4. The CDR3 DNA is TGTGCCACCAGTGACCCCGGGACAGGGAATCAGCCCCAGCATTTT. Its protein is CATSDPGTGNQPQHF.

The chain recombines TRBV7-2 with TRBJ1-4, with D possibly being TRBD1 (5 bases). In germline, CDR1 is SGHTA, CDR2 FQGNSA. This CDR3 comprises 15 residues. V was pared by 5 bases and J by 5 bases, with 15 bases between. The CDR3 coding sequence is TGTGCCAGCAGCGCCTTTGGGGGGAAGAATGAAAAACTGTTTTTT. It codes for CASSAFGGKNEKLFF. The whole variable domain, remainder taken from reference TRBV7-2 and TRBJ1-4, is GAGVSQSPSNKVTEKGKDVELRCDPISGHTALYWYRQSLGQGLEFLIYFQGNSAPDKSGLPSDRFSAERTGGSVSTLTIQRTQQEDSAVYLCASSAFGGKNEKLFFGSGTQLSVL.

The V gene is TRBV5-8, the J gene TRBJ2-3; 12 nucleotides agree with TRBD1. J was trimmed by 4 bases and V by 4 bases; bases with no gene match: 7. There are 16 residues in the CDR3. Germline lookup yields CDR1 SGHTS and CDR2 YDEGEE. The CDR3 here is CASSPRDRGLADTQYF. CDR3 DNA sequence: TGTGCCAGCAGCCCTAGGGACAGGGGGCTTGCAGATACGCAGTATTTT.

The chain employs TRBV10-3 and TRBJ2-7; 9 bases match TRBD1. This CDR3 spans 14 amino acids. Germline values: CDR1 ENHRY, CDR2 SYGVKD. Germline trimming cut 3 bases from V and 4 bases from J; bases unmatched to any gene: 4. Written as DNA, the CDR3 is TGTGCCATCAGTGACCTCGGGACAGGGTACGAGCAGTACTTC. This translates into CAISDLGTGYEQYF.

The genes are TRBV7-9 and TRBJ2-7; D is unclear. Germline values: CDR1 SEHNR, CDR2 FQNEAQ (reference sequence). Between the trimmed V and J ends, which lost 5 bases and 3 bases, there was a span of 8 bases. The CDR3 has 12 residues. In DNA form, the CDR3 reads TGTGCCAGCAGCCCATCAGGCTACGAGCAGTACTTC. Its protein is CASSPSGYEQYF. Full variable domain (outside the CDR3, taken from reference TRBV7-9 and TRBJ2-7): DTGVSQNPRHKITKRGQNVTFRCDPISEHNRLYWYRQTLGQGPEFLTYFQNEAQLEKSRLLSDRFSAERPKGSFSTLEIQRTEQGDSAMYLCASSPSGYEQYFGPGTRLTVT.

The chain combines TRBV5-6 with TRBJ2-7, with TRBD1 as a possible D gene (5 bases). From germline, CDR1 is SGHDT and CDR2 YYEEEE. The CDR3 covers 13 residues. Trimming pared 1 base from V and 2 bases from J, leaving 7 bases between. The CDR3 here is CASSLTGPYEQYF. The DNA of the CDR3 is TGTGCCAGCAGCTTGACAGGTCCCTACGAGCAGTACTTC. The whole variable domain, filled in from reference TRBV5-6 and TRBJ2-7, reads DAGVTQSPTHLIKTRGQQVTLRCSPKSGHDTVSWYQQALGQGPQFIFQYYEEEERQRGNFPDRFSGHQFPNYSSELNVNALLLGDSALYLCASSLTGPYEQYFGPGTRLTVT.

In this sample, this clone turned up once. A junction boundary mismatches the germline segment, possibly from a read error. The chain is built from TRBV10-3 and TRBJ1-1; 8 bases are a match to TRBD1. CDR3 length equals 11 residues. Germline CDR1 ENHRY, CDR2 SYGVKD. The CDR3 region has the DNA TGTGCCATCAGTGAGGAGACAGGGGATGACTTT. Its protein is CAISEETGDDF.

Note on this clone: Sequence at one end of the junction differs from germline and may be a read error. V and J are TRBV7-2 and TRBJ1-5, with TRBD1 matching 8 bases. The germline CDR1 and CDR2 sequences are SGHTA and FQGNSA. The CDR3 has 15 residues. DNA for the CDR3: TGTGCCAGCAGCTTAAGTGGACAGGGAGTTCAGGCCCAGCATTTT. Protein product: CASSLSGQGVQAQHF.

This clone occurred once. The rearrangement joins TRBV11-1 to TRBJ2-5; 7 nucleotides line up with TRBD1. The CDR3 runs 16 residues. The V segment lost 5 bases and the J segment 1 base; nucleotides outside the gene matches: 10. Germline V CDR1 and CDR2: SGHAT, FQDESV (reference sequence). The CDR3 DNA is TGTGCCAGCAGCGCGAAAATGGGGACAGTCCAAGAGACCCAGTACTTC. It codes for CASSAKMGTVQETQYF.

Concerning this clone itself: This same CDR3 is encoded by further DNA sequences in the sample. The V and J genes are TRBV12-3 or TRBV12-4 and TRBJ1-5, with D hard to call. Between the trimmed V and J ends, which lost 6 bases and 0 bases, there was a span of 6 bases. The CDR3 has 13 amino acids. This chain's CDR3 is CASRTGSNQPQHF. The CDR3 DNA is TGTGCCAGCAGGACGGGTAGCAATCAGCCCCAGCATTTT.

This clone appeared a single time. The chain has TRBV10-3 and TRBJ1-2, with TRBD1 as a possible D gene (6 bases). Trimming took off 6 bases at V and 4 bases at J, with 12 bases between the two ends. Germline CDR1 and CDR2: ENHRY and SYGVKD. This CDR3 contains 13 residues. The CDR3 DNA reads as TGTGCCATCAGCCCGCAGGGGTCCTATGGCTACACCTTC. This encodes CAISPQGSYGYTF.

This sequence joins TRBV28 and TRBJ2-7, with 10 bases fitting TRBD1. The germline V gene has CDR1 MDHEN and CDR2 SYDVKM. V was clipped by 2 bases and J by 5 bases; unmatched bases: 6. The CDR3 totals 15 residues. This CDR3 reads CASSLMTGGFNEQYF. CDR3 DNA sequence: TGTGCCAGCAGTTTAATGACAGGGGGCTTTAACGAGCAGTACTTC.

The rearrangement uses TRBV6-5 and TRBJ2-5; weak D call: TRBD1 (5 bases). Germline lookup yields CDR1 MNHEY and CDR2 SVGAGI. This CDR3 comprises 15 residues. Trimming took off 7 bases at V and 1 base at J, with 16 bases between the two ends. CDR3 residues: CASTPTRQSQETQYF. The CDR3 DNA follows: TGTGCCAGCACCCCTACACGACAGTCCCAAGAGACCCAGTACTTC.

In its sample, this clone was seen once. The J gene is TRBJ1-4, the V gene TRBV6-4; 7 bases line up with TRBD1. CDR3 length equals 15 residues. The J segment lost 4 bases and the V segment lost 6 bases, leaving 8 bases of the junction unmatched. CDR1 is MRHNA, CDR2 SNTAGT, per germline. The CDR3 DNA follows: TGTGCCAGCAGCCCCGGACAGGCGAATAATGAAAAACTGTTTTTT. Its translation: CASSPGQANNEKLFF.

This clone was observed a few times. The chain combines TRBV10-1 with TRBJ2-1, with D possibly TRBD1 on 6 matching bases. The germline CDR1 and CDR2 sequences are WNHNN and SYGVQD (reference sequence). Trimming cost V 6 bases and J 5 bases, with 11 bases left between them. The CDR3 spans 13 residues. The CDR3 region is CASRKNRDNEQFF. Here the CDR3 DNA reads TGCGCCAGCAGGAAGAACAGGGACAATGAGCAGTTCTTC.

This clone was seen a handful of times. This chain uses TRBV7-9 with TRBJ2-2, with 9 bases aligning to TRBD1. This CDR3 has 15 residues. From germline, CDR1 is SEHNR and CDR2 FQNEAQ (reference sequence). The ends lost 5 bases at V and 4 bases at J; junction bases unmatched: 5. The CDR3 loop is CASSPDRGTTGELFF. The DNA of the CDR3 is TGTGCCAGCAGCCCAGACAGGGGGACCACCGGGGAGCTGTTTTTT.

The CDR3: CASSLLQTGSYEQYF. In DNA form, the CDR3 reads TGTGCCAGCAGTTTATTACAAACAGGTTCCTACGAGCAGTACTTC. The rearrangement links TRBV6-2 or TRBV6-3 to TRBJ2-7; maybe TRBD1 (5 bases). The CDR3 sequence is 15 residues long. Trimming stripped 4 bases from V and 1 base from J, with 14 bases between. CDR1 and CDR2 from the germline V gene are MNHEY and SVGEGT.

This clone has just a few counts. The CDR3 sequence is CASSPGEGGTYEQYF. As DNA, the CDR3 is TGTGCCAGCTCACCCGGGGAGGGAGGAACCTACGAGCAGTACTTC. The rearrangement links TRBV18 to TRBJ2-7, with 7 bases fitting TRBD2. J gave up 2 bases and V 3 bases, and 7 bases lay outside the gene matches. This CDR3 is 15 amino acids long. Germline CDR1 reads KGHSH; CDR2 reads LQKENI.

This clone showed up just once. The chain is built from TRBV7-2 and TRBJ2-7, with TRBD2 matching 12 bases. The CDR3 is made up of 15 amino acids. Germline V gene data show CDR1 as SGHTA and CDR2 as FQGNSA. The V gene end was trimmed by 5 bases and the J gene end by 5 bases; junction bases not matched to a gene: 7. CDR3: CASSLSSGRADEQYF. The DNA of the CDR3 is TGTGCCAGCAGCCTATCTAGCGGGAGGGCCGACGAGCAGTACTTC.

The chain has TRBV28 and TRBJ2-5, with 8 nucleotides matching TRBD1. V trimming: 1 base; J trimming: 6 bases; junction bases outside the gene matches: 4. CDR1 is MDHEN, CDR2 SYDVKM, per germline. The CDR3 sequence is 14 residues long. The CDR3 region has the DNA TGTGCCAGCAGTTTATTCAGGGGGCGAAAGACCCAGTACTTC. This gives the protein CASSLFRGRKTQYF.

This chain uses TRBV19 with TRBJ1-2, with D possibly being TRBD1 (6 bases). Per the germline V gene, CDR1 is LNHDA and CDR2 is SQIVND (reference sequence). CDR3 length: 15 amino acids. The ends were cut back, 5 bases at V and 2 bases at J, with 15 bases in the middle. The CDR3 DNA sequence: TGTGCCAGTAGTTCCCTTTCGACAGGCAACTATGGCTACACCTTC. Translation gives CASSSLSTGNYGYTF.

The chain combines TRBV7-2 with TRBJ2-5; perhaps TRBD2 as D (6 bases). CDR1 and CDR2 from the germline V gene are SGHTA and FQGNSA. This CDR3 is 13 amino acids long. Between the trimmed V and J ends, which lost 6 bases and 4 bases, there was a span of 12 bases. Here the CDR3 DNA reads TGTGCCAGCAGAGGGACTGGGAGAGAGACCCAGTACTTC. Translation: CASRGTGRETQYF.

The chain uses TRBV28 and TRBJ2-1; the match to TRBD1 covers 7 bases. The CDR3 length is 15 residues. V was clipped by 2 bases and J by 6 bases; unmatched bases: 7. The germline gives CDR1 MDHEN, CDR2 SYDVKM. The CDR3 here is CASSLTGALGNEQFF. The CDR3 region has the DNA TGTGCCAGCAGTTTAACAGGGGCACTGGGCAATGAGCAGTTCTTC.

The chain recombines TRBV24-1 with TRBJ2-3; 9 positions agree with TRBD1. J was trimmed by 10 bases and V by 3 bases; bases with no gene match: 10. Germline V CDR1 and CDR2: KGHDR, SFDVKD. The CDR3 loop spans 15 amino acids. Written as DNA, the CDR3 is TGTGCCACCAGTGATCCGACAGGGGGGGGAAATGCGCAGTATTTT. Its protein is CATSDPTGGGNAQYF.

The V call is TRBV29-1, the J call TRBJ2-7; perhaps TRBD2 as D (5 bases). The CDR3 spans 13 residues. Germline-derived CDR1 and CDR2 are SQVTM and ANQGSEA. With 4 bases removed from V and 2 bases from J, the gap between germline ends came to 12 bases. CDR3 nucleotide sequence: TGCAGCGTTGGCGGACTGAACACCTACGAGCAGTACTTC. It yields the protein CSVGGLNTYEQYF.

The sample holds a few counts of this clone. The rearrangement joins TRBV28 to TRBJ2-1; D gene ambiguous. Between the trimmed V and J ends, which lost 5 bases and 2 bases, there was a span of 13 bases. CDR3 length equals 15 residues. The V gene's germline CDR1 is MDHEN and CDR2 SYDVKM. CDR3 region: CASSRQVIPYNEQFF. The CDR3 nucleotides are TGTGCCAGCAGTCGGCAGGTGATCCCCTACAATGAGCAGTTCTTC.